These 23 T cell receptor beta chains were sequenced from one sample in a study of T cell responses to AZD1222 COVID-19 vaccine. Produced via immunoSEQ multiplex PCR; TCRdb's table is partial and in-frame only. The repertoire consists of some 130,000 clones, with about nine tenths occurring once and the leading ten covering 2.6%. The sequences come from peripheral blood, collected 28 days after the second AZD1222 dose. All receptors derive from an adult who received the AZD1222 COVID-19 vaccine.

The chain employs TRBV7-2 and TRBJ2-7; 8 nucleotides align to TRBD1. Looked up from germline, CDR1 is SGHTA and CDR2 is FQGNSA. V gave up 5 bases and J gave up 3 bases; unmatched junction bases: 9. The CDR3 contains 15 residues. The CDR3 region is CASSAAGTGYYEQYF. The CDR3 DNA follows: TGTGCCAGCAGCGCAGCCGGGACAGGTTACTACGAGCAGTACTTC.

The V and J genes are TRBV3-1 (or the pseudogene TRBV3-2) and TRBJ1-4; D is ambiguous. The V end was cut by 1 base, the J end by 3 bases, with 6 bases between. The CDR3 is 14 amino acids. Looked up from germline, CDR1 is LGHDT and CDR2 is YNNKEL (reference sequence). The CDR3, as DNA: TGTGCCAGCAGCCAAGGTGTACCTAATGAAAAACTGTTTTTT. This codes for CASSQGVPNEKLFF.

This chain connects TRBV18 to TRBJ1-1; 9 bases fit TRBD1. V gave up 3 bases and J gave up 0 bases; unmatched junction bases: 8. Per the germline V gene, CDR1 is KGHSH and CDR2 is LQKENI. The CDR3 loop spans 17 amino acids. CDR3 nucleotide sequence: TGTGCCAGCTCACCGCCGGGACAGGGTCGGTTGAACACTGAAGCTTTCTTT. It is translated as CASSPPGQGRLNTEAFF.

The chain uses TRBV10-2 and TRBJ1-1; TRBD1 agrees at 8 bases. Germline V gives CDR1 WSHSY, CDR2 SAAADI. This CDR3 comprises 11 residues. After removal of 5 bases from V and 10 bases from J, the junction contained 3 bases not matched to a gene. The CDR3 bases are TGCGCCAGCAGTCCCGGGACAGGAGCTTTCTTT. It is translated as CASSPGTGAFF.

Ten or more counts support this clone. The chain uses TRBV27 and TRBJ1-1; D possibly corresponds to TRBD1 (5 bases). The V gene's germline CDR1 is MNHEY and CDR2 SMNVEV (reference sequence). V lost 3 bases, J lost 0 bases, and 8 bases lay in between. This CDR3 region has 14 residues. CDR3 sequence: CASSLTALNTEAFF. Written as DNA, the CDR3 is TGTGCCAGCAGTTTGACAGCTCTGAACACTGAAGCTTTCTTT.

The chain links TRBV2 to TRBJ1-2; possibly TRBD1 for D (6 bases). Trimming removed 2 bases from V and 7 bases from J, with 20 bases in between. The germline V gene has CDR1 SNHLY and CDR2 FYNNEI. The CDR3 runs 16 residues. The DNA for the CDR3 is TGTGCCAGCAGTGAAAGAAACCGAGGGGGGCAAAGTGGCTACACCTTC. It yields the protein CASSERNRGGQSGYTF.

On this clone: In the same sample, other DNA sequences code for this CDR3. The chain employs TRBV4-3 and TRBJ1-3; D call uncertain. Germline CDR1 reads LGHNA; CDR2 reads YSLEER. CDR3 size: 13 residues. Trimming pared 0 bases from V and 4 bases from J, leaving 4 bases between. The chain's CDR3 is CASSQEGGNTIYF. The CDR3 DNA is TGCGCCAGCAGCCAAGAGGGCGGAAACACCATATATTTT.

The chain employs TRBV25-1 and TRBJ1-2; maybe TRBD1 (5 bases). V lost 10 bases, J lost 3 bases, and 18 bases lay in between. CDR1 is MGHDK and CDR2 is SYGVNS in the germline V gene. The CDR3 sequence is 14 residues long. This CDR3 is CATRTERGDYGYTF. The CDR3 nucleotides are TGTGCCACCCGGACCGAACGAGGGGACTATGGCTACACCTTC.

This chain links TRBV6-2 or TRBV6-3 with TRBJ1-5, with D perhaps TRBD1 (5 bases). This CDR3 comprises 15 residues. Trimming took 5 bases from V and 3 from J, leaving 14 bases between them. Germline CDR1 reads MNHEY; CDR2 reads SVGEGT. CDR3 bases: TGTGCCAGCAGTCTGGAAGGCAGGGACAATCAGCCCCAGCATTTT. This encodes CASSLEGRDNQPQHF.

The V gene is TRBV4-2, the J gene TRBJ1-2, with TRBD1 as a possible D gene (5 bases). CDR3 length: 15 amino acids. The germline V gene encodes CDR1 LGHNA and CDR2 YNFKEQ. With 0 bases removed from V and 3 bases from J, the gap between germline ends came to 11 bases. The CDR3 nucleotides are TGTGCCAGCAGCCAAGATCCGGGGGTATACTATGGCTACACCTTC. Residues: CASSQDPGVYYGYTF.

V usage is TRBV5-1 and J usage is TRBJ1-2, with TRBD1 matching 8 bases. The CDR3 consists of 15 residues. V gave up 0 bases and J gave up 6 bases; unmatched junction bases: 7. CDR1 SGHRS and CDR2 YFSETQ come from the germline V gene. The CDR3 spells CASSLGADRVDGYTF. For the CDR3, the DNA is TGCGCCAGCAGCTTGGGAGCGGACAGGGTGGATGGCTACACCTTC.

The table lists this clone with a few counts. This sequence joins TRBV30 and TRBJ2-7; D is possibly TRBD2 (5 bases). The CDR3 contains 13 residues. The V and J ends lost 0 bases and 4 bases respectively, with 10 bases between them. Germline-derived CDR1 and CDR2 are GTSNPN and SVGIG (reference sequence). CDR3 region: CAWSVRRGYEQYF. CDR3 bases: TGTGCCTGGAGTGTACGGCGAGGGTACGAGCAGTACTTC. Combining the CDR3 with reference TRBV30 and TRBJ2-7 gives the whole variable domain SQTIHQWPATLVQPVGSPLSLECTVEGTSNPNLYWYRQAAGRGLQLLFYSVGIGQISSEVPQNLSASRPQDRQFILSSKKLLLSDSGFYLCAWSVRRGYEQYFGPGTRLTVT.

This chain uses TRBV6-5 with TRBJ1-5; D not resolved. The CDR3 runs to 14 residues. Germline V gene data show CDR1 as MNHEY and CDR2 as SVGAGI. Trimming left V 5 bases short and J 5 bases short, with 13 bases between. The DNA of the CDR3 is TGTGCCAGCAGTCCTTTTGGGCTGGATCAGCCCCAGCATTTT. Translated: CASSPFGLDQPQHF.

This chain connects TRBV11-3 to TRBJ2-1; 7 bases map to TRBD1. Germline assignment: CDR1 SGHNT and CDR2 YENEEA. The CDR3 runs 16 residues. Trimming at V came to 5 bases and at J to 3 bases, leaving 10 bases not matched to a gene. CDR3 region: CASSLGTDAFYNEQFF. CDR3 nucleotides: TGTGCCAGCAGCCTAGGGACAGACGCTTTCTACAATGAGCAGTTCTTC.

This clone was detected once. The genes are TRBV7-6 and TRBJ2-1; TRBD2 aligns across 9 bases. After removal of 5 bases from V and 8 bases from J, the junction contained 13 bases not matched to a gene. Germline V gene sequence: CDR1 SGHVS, CDR2 FNYEAQ. The CDR3 spans 16 residues. The CDR3 region has the DNA TGTGCCAGCAGCCCTAGAGGCGGGGGGGCTTTCTATGAGCAGTTCTTC. It specifies CASSPRGGGAFYEQFF.

This chain links TRBV7-9 with TRBJ2-3, with no clear D. Germline CDR1 SEHNR, CDR2 FQNEAQ (reference sequence). CDR3 length: 16 residues. V gave up 6 bases and J gave up 3 bases, with 19 bases separating them. CDR3 nucleotide sequence: TGTGCCAGCAGATTTTTTGGTGGGGATCCTACAGATACGCAGTATTTT. Translating it yields CASRFFGGDPTDTQYF.

The chain joins TRBV2 to TRBJ2-2, with TRBD2 as a possible D gene (5 bases). The CDR3 spans 14 residues. V was pared by 7 bases and J by 2 bases, with 11 bases between. Germline values: CDR1 SNHLY, CDR2 FYNNEI. This CDR3 reads CASTAGRNTGELFF. DNA for the CDR3: TGTGCCAGCACGGCGGGCCGTAACACCGGGGAGCTGTTTTTT.

This chain connects TRBV7-7 to TRBJ2-3; D is perhaps TRBD2 (6 bases). V was shortened by 1 base and J by 2 bases, with 13 bases between the two germline ends. The CDR3 extends over 16 amino acids. Germline V lookup: CDR1 SSHAT, CDR2 FNYEAQ (reference sequence). The CDR3 loop reads CASSLGLGGYTDTQYF. CDR3 bases: TGTGCCAGCAGCTTAGGGCTAGGAGGGTACACAGATACGCAGTATTTT. The entire variable domain, with the rest obtained from reference TRBV7-7 and TRBJ2-3, is as follows: GAGVSQSPRYKVTKRGQDVTLRCDPISSHATLYWYQQALGQGPEFLTYFNYEAQPDKSGLPSDRFSAERPEGSISTLTIQRTEQRDSAMYRCASSLGLGGYTDTQYFGPGTRLTVL.

This clone was observed once. The CDR3 spells CASSPGHASSYNSPLHF. CDR3 nucleotide sequence: TGTGCCAGCAGCCCCGGACACGCCAGCTCCTATAATTCACCCCTCCACTTT. The rearrangement links TRBV11-2 to TRBJ1-6; D might be TRBD1 (5 bases). The V end lost 5 bases, the J end lost 0 bases, and 14 bases lay between the germline ends. Germline loops: CDR1 SGHAT, CDR2 FQNNGV. CDR3 length: 17 amino acids.

The table lists this clone with a count of one. The chain is built from TRBV18 and TRBJ1-2; D gene unclear. V lost 3 bases, J lost 4 bases, and 12 bases lay in between. Germline CDR1 KGHSH, CDR2 LQKENI. The CDR3 has 14 amino acids. The CDR3 DNA follows: TGTGCCAGCTCACCTGGGGAGGTTGTCTATGGCTACACCTTC. Translating it yields CASSPGEVVYGYTF.

This rearrangement joins TRBV7-2 to TRBJ1-1; D ambiguous. Germline V lookup: CDR1 SGHTA, CDR2 FQGNSA. V was pared by 1 base and J by 0 bases, with 12 bases between. The CDR3 is 16 residues long. CDR3 in DNA: TGTGCCAGCAGCTTAGGCAGGCTCCTAATGAACACTGAAGCTTTCTTT. Protein product: CASSLGRLLMNTEAFF.

The V gene is TRBV11-1, the J gene TRBJ1-1; D may be TRBD1 (5 bases). Germline values: CDR1 SGHAT, CDR2 FQDESV (reference sequence). Trimming removed 2 bases from V and 4 bases from J, with 8 bases in between. The CDR3 runs to 13 residues. The CDR3 protein is CASSLSGSTEAFF. The CDR3 bases are TGTGCCAGCAGCTTATCAGGGTCCACTGAAGCTTTCTTT.

The rearrangement links TRBV18 to TRBJ1-5; D is uncertain. With 0 bases removed from V and 6 bases from J, the gap between germline ends came to 12 bases. The CDR3 has 15 residues. CDR1 KGHSH and CDR2 LQKENI come from the germline V gene. Here the CDR3 DNA reads TGTGCCAGCTCACCACCTCGTTCTCGGGGTCAGCCCCAGCATTTT. It specifies CASSPPRSRGQPQHF.